The sequence of this T cell receptor (beta chain) was determined in a study of OX40 agonist ivuxolimab in advanced cancers. Concerning the study at large: The costimulatory receptor OX40 (CD134) was targeted by ivuxolimab, a fully human IgG2 agonistic monoclonal antibody. Partial responses occurred in three dose-escalation patients: two with cutaneous melanoma and one with hepatocellular carcinoma. Intravenous ivuxolimab was administered to patients every 2 weeks at six dose levels: 0.01, 0.1, 0.3, 1.5, 3 and 10 mg/kg. Patients were allowed to have had prior anti-PD-1, anti-PD-L1 or anti-CTLA-4 therapy, and roughly 40% of the dose-escalation patients had previously received checkpoint inhibitors. The paper covers the monotherapy dose-escalation part of the phase I ivuxolimab trial, which included N ≈ 54 patients. Of the approximately 53 patients in dose escalation, about 20 had hepatocellular carcinoma, about 15 had melanoma, 9 had renal cell carcinoma and 9 had head and neck cancer. Peripheral TCRbeta sequencing aimed to test whether ivuxolimab altered TCR sequence diversity and caused clonal T-cell expansion. In the dose-escalation cohort, approximately 82% of patients were male, and the mean age was 60 years with a range of about 20 to 90.

Overall study outcomes, separate from this receptor: In the 0.1-3.0 mg/kg groups, partial responders were among the patients with the lowest normalized peripheral clonal expansion, particularly in CD8+ T cells. At doses from 0.1 to 3.0 mg/kg, clonal expansion was seen in both CD4+ and CD8+ blood T cells between baseline and week 6. On average, CD8+ T cells showed more expanded clones than CD4+ T cells after ivuxolimab. The antigen specificity of the clonally expanded peripheral T cells was not determined. Low levels of normalized T-cell clonal expansion were also shown by some nonresponding patients.

Patients with autoimmune disease history or receiving systemic immunosuppression were excluded from the trial. In every dose cohort, peripheral blood was drawn for TCR sequencing at baseline, cycle 4 day 1, and cycle 7 day 1. Samples were obtained from an open-label, multicenter, first-in-human phase I dose-escalation trial of ivuxolimab. Adults with locally advanced or metastatic head and neck squamous cell, hepatocellular, melanoma or renal cell carcinoma were enrolled in the trial. Before TCR sequencing, CD4+ T cells and CD8+ T cells were sorted from peripheral blood as separate populations. Of note for this clone: Its antigen remains undetermined. No per-base quality is available; no much larger clone lies one base away.

To sequence the TCRbeta CDR3 region, genomic DNA was isolated from the sorted cells. The immunoSEQ Assay was used to sequence the TCRbeta CDR3 regions. TCRdb obtained this table from immuneACCESS and retained in-frame rearrangements with V and J assigned. These tables miss some clones; where compared with another copy, unresolved V genes account for less than half of the shortfall, and the remainder is unexplained. This sample comprises around 40,000 clones, roughly 91% of them detected only once. The ten top clones hold less than 0.65% of the sample. The origin of this receptor is an adult with an advanced solid tumor such as melanoma, head and neck, liver or kidney cancer. Sequenced material: CD4+ or CD8+ T cells sorted from blood, taken in a trial of the OX40 agonist ivuxolimab.

In nucleotide form, the sequence is TGTGCCAGCAGCTTACGGAGCAGGAGCTCCTACAATGAGCAGTTCTTC. Its translation reads: CASSLRSRSSYNEQFF. The receptor chain draws on TRBV7-3 and TRBJ2-1, with no D gene named confidently. The germline V gene yields SGHTA for CDR1 and FQGTGA for CDR2. Cut back by 2 bases and 0 bases, the V and J ends lie 11 bases apart. The CDR3 contains 16 residues, cysteine and phenylalanine counted. CDR3 DNA is the only sequence kept; it has 48 bases, read in frame from the first base.